This TCR beta chain was observed in a study of read filtering for tumor transcriptome and immune sequencing. At the level of the study: After DNase treatment, RNA was made into whole-transcriptome libraries. Overall study results and limits: IR-seq captured clonotypes deeper and more reliably than RNA-seq. The CD138-negative fraction was mixed bone marrow immune cells, not pure T cells.

This clonotype was found many times. Its specificity is unknown. From about 400 ng of RNA, a library with molecular barcoded alpha/delta and beta/gamma adaptors was made. TCRdb reprocessed the reads via MiXCR and lists one record per CDR3 protein. The repertoire holds roughly 82,000 distinct CDR3 sequences, with approximately 13% as singletons. The CDR3 has 15 amino acids. From germline, CDR1 is SGHNT and CDR2 YENEEA. The V end lost 1 base, the J end lost 1 base, and 10 bases lay between the germline ends. The receptor was derived from a donor aged 40 or older with multiple myeloma. Specimen: a population of CD138-negative cells sorted from bone marrow. The chain has TRBV11-3 and TRBJ1-1; a weak D match, TRBD1 (6 bases). This CDR3 reads CASSLGRGRNTEAFF. The CDR3 nucleotides are TGTGCCAGCAGCTTAGGCAGGGGAAGGAACACTGAAGCTTTCTTT.